The clone carrying this TCR beta chain was counted between two and nine times. What it recognizes is unknown. Construction of the TCR beta libraries employed iRepertoire HTBI primers in conjunction with Arm-PCR of CDR3 regions. Using its own MiXCR run on the multiplex PCR reads, TCRdb lists one record per CDR3 protein. There are under 450,000 distinct CDR3 sequences in the sample; roughly 25% occur only once, and roughly a quarter lies in the top ten. This CDR3 contains 15 residues. Germline V gives CDR1 MNHEY, CDR2 SMNVEV (reference sequence). Between the trimmed V and J ends, which lost 3 bases and 6 bases, there was a span of 15 bases. These data originate in a study of regulatory T cells in long-lasting Graves disease. Study-wide results and limits: New patients shared 750 to 1,000 public clonotypes, fewer than the approximately 3,000 shared by persistent patients. Lower TCR diversity characterized persistent Graves' patients relative to newly diagnosed patients. When disease was persistent, TRBV28, TRBJ1-2 and TRBJ2-5 were the favored segments.

Described time point: persistent/refractory GD, antithyroid drugs over 5 years with positive TRAb. PBMC RNA served as the TCR library source. EDTA tubes received around 9.9 milliliters of collected peripheral blood. The receptor was derived from a woman in her thirties or forties with Graves disease. The input for sequencing was peripheral blood mononuclear cells (PBMCs), taken when the disease was refractory, from a patient treated with antithyroid drugs. The chain carries TRBV27 and TRBJ2-1, with TRBD2 as a possible D gene (5 bases). The CDR3 loop is CASSLTRDRGNEQFF. In DNA form, the CDR3 reads TGTGCCAGCAGTTTGACGAGGGATCGGGGCAATGAGCAGTTCTTC.